A single sample is the source of the 20 T cell receptor beta chains below, sequenced in a study of T cell clonality in common variable immunodeficiency. Only in-frame clones appear in the TCRdb table, and some are missing; sequencing was by immunoSEQ multiplex PCR. This sample comprises 15,000 to 25,000 clones, none seen once only. Whole-study results and caveats: Common variable immunodeficiency TCR beta sequences reportedly had fewer deletions and N-nucleotide insertions.

The antigens for these receptors are not known. The material sequenced was peripheral blood mononuclear cells. The receptor source for this set is a human donor with common variable immunodeficiency.

Ten or more counts support this clone. The DNA ends 3 residues before the CDR3 does, and the rest of the CDR3 is filled in from the germline J gene. The chain couples TRBV4-1 to TRBJ2-7; 7 nucleotides align to TRBD1. CDR1 is MGHRA, CDR2 YSYEKL, per germline. After removal of 1 base from V and 4 bases from J, the junction contained 4 bases not matched to a gene. This CDR3 has 14 residues. The covered CDR3 bases are TGCGCCAGCAGCCAAGTAAAGGGGGCTTACGAG. It codes for CASSQVKGAYE. The CDR3, in full, reads CASSQVKGAYEQYF.

This clone was seen ten or more times. From the germline J gene comes the end of the CDR3, since the read stops 3 residues before it. V and J are TRBV30 and TRBJ2-7; D may be TRBD2 (6 bases). The CDR3 is made up of 15 amino acids. From germline, CDR1 is GTSNPN and CDR2 SVGIG (reference sequence). V lost 6 bases, J lost 1 base, and 19 bases lay in between. CDR3 in amino acids: CACSTPRGGSYEQYF. The sequenced CDR3 bases are TGTGCCTGCTCTACTCCTCGTGGGGGGTCCTACGAG.

Relative to its sample, this clone is medium-sized. The read stops 3 residues short of the end of the CDR3; the missing end is completed from the germline J gene. The chain combines TRBV20-1 with TRBJ2-7, with 7 bases fitting TRBD1. Germline lookup yields CDR1 DFQATT and CDR2 SNEGSKA (reference sequence). The V and J ends lost 6 bases and 2 bases, in that order; junction bases with no gene match: 10. This CDR3 contains 14 residues. The DNA read from the CDR3 is TGCAGTGCCGGACTTGACAGGGCCACCTACGAG. It translates to CSAGLDRATYE. The full CDR3 protein is CSAGLDRATYEQYF.

This clone was seen at least ten times. The read ends 3 residues before the CDR3 terminus; that terminus is restored from the germline J gene. The J gene is TRBJ2-5, the V gene TRBV18, with D perhaps TRBD1 (7 bases). This CDR3 has 16 amino acids. V was trimmed by 1 base and J by 5 bases, leaving 17 bases between them. Germline loops: CDR1 KGHSH, CDR2 LQKENI. CDR3 DNA, as far as it was read: TGTGCCAGCTCACCACGAAACGGAGGGGGCCAGGAGACC. This translates into CASSPRNGGGQET. The complete CDR3 reads CASSPRNGGGQETQYF.

Many counts were recorded for this clone. The CDR3 end falls 3 residues outside the read, so it is completed with the germline J gene. J is TRBJ2-3 and V is TRBV5-1; unclear D gene. Germline-derived CDR1 and CDR2 are SGHRS and YFSETQ. V was trimmed by 3 bases and J by 3 bases, leaving 11 bases between them. The CDR3 covers 14 residues. CDR3 sequence reads: CASSSSSSTDTQYF. Incomplete CDR3 DNA: TGCGCCAGCAGCTCCTCCTCTAGTACAGATACG.

In this sample, this clone turned up many times. The DNA ends 3 residues before the CDR3 does, and the rest of the CDR3 is filled in from the germline J gene. The rearrangement uses TRBV2 and TRBJ2-7, with D unresolved. V dropped 2 bases and J dropped 2 bases, with 10 bases sitting between them. This CDR3 contains 14 residues. Germline V gives CDR1 SNHLY, CDR2 FYNNEI. The CDR3 DNA, read in part, is TGTGCCAGCAGTGAAATCATAGCCCCCTACGAG. Translation: CASSEIIAPYE. The whole CDR3 sequence is CASSEIIAPYEQYF. Full variable domain (remainder filled in from reference TRBV2 and TRBJ2-7): EPEVTQTPSHQVTQMGQEVILRCVPISNHLYFYWYRQILGQKVEFLVSFYNNEISEKSEIFDDQFSVERPDGSNFTLKIRSTKLEDSAMYFCASSEIIAPYEQYFGPGTRLTVT.

This clone has just a few counts. This may be a read error: a much more frequent sequence differs by one nucleotide. The observed sequence ends 3 residues before the CDR3 terminus, with the missing tail filled in from the germline J gene. Other nucleotide sequences from this sample produce the same CDR3. This chain links TRBV18 with TRBJ1-2; weak D call: TRBD1 (5 bases). With 2 bases removed from V and 4 bases from J, the gap between germline ends came to 14 bases. The CDR3 loop spans 15 amino acids. The V gene's germline CDR1 is KGHSH and CDR2 LQKENI. The covered CDR3 bases are TGTGCCAGCTCACCAGTCGGGGGGAATAGCTATGGC. This sequence encodes CASSPVGGNSYG. The full CDR3 protein reads CASSPVGGNSYGYTF.

Points on this clone: The read comes to an end 3 residues before the CDR3 does, leaving the germline J gene to fill in the end. This chain joins TRBV10-2 and TRBJ2-1, with 10 bases fitting TRBD2. The CDR3 is 16 residues long. With V trimmed by 5 bases and J by 8 bases, 12 bases remained unmatched. Germline-derived CDR1 and CDR2 are WSHSY and SAAADI. The CDR3 bases that were read are TGCGCCAGCAGTTCCCCTCTAGCGGGAGACTCCTATGAG. Its translation: CASSSPLAGDSYE. The entire CDR3 reads CASSSPLAGDSYEQFF.

With regard to this clone: Its ends do not fully match the called genes, so a read error is possible. The read ends 3 residues early relative to the CDR3; the germline J gene fills the gap. This rearrangement joins TRBV7-9 to TRBJ1-1; D is unclear. The CDR3 runs 12 residues. Per the germline V gene, CDR1 is SEHNR and CDR2 is FQNEAQ (reference sequence). CDR3 residues: CSSESRDTEAFF. The CDR3 bases that were read are TGTTCCAGCGAATCGAGGGACACTGAA.

To note about this clone: The read ends 3 residues before the CDR3 terminus; that terminus is restored from the germline J gene. The chain has TRBV19 and TRBJ2-7, with 7 positions matching TRBD2. V lost 3 bases to trimming and J lost 2 bases; unmatched junction nucleotides: 13. Germline CDR1 and CDR2: LNHDA and SQIVND (reference sequence). This CDR3 region has 17 residues. CDR3 DNA (partial): TGTGCCAGTAGTATGCCCCGGTGGGGGGAGGGTACCTACGAG. Translated, it gives CASSMPRWGEGTYE. The entire CDR3 sequence reads CASSMPRWGEGTYEQYF.

This clone was seen many times. The read ends 3 residues before the CDR3 terminus; that terminus is restored from the germline J gene. The chain uses TRBV7-9 and TRBJ2-7; a possible D gene is TRBD1 (5 bases). Trimming took off 10 bases at V and 1 base at J, with 11 bases between the two ends. CDR1 and CDR2 (germline): SEHNR, FQNEAQ (reference sequence). This CDR3 has 12 residues. The DNA read from the CDR3 is TGTGCCACCTTGGGGCTGTCCTACGAG. Amino acids: CATLGLSYE. From start to end, the CDR3 is CATLGLSYEQYF.

This clone was seen at least ten times. The read ends 3 residues shy of where the CDR3 ends; the end is completed using the germline J gene. V usage is TRBV20-1 and J usage is TRBJ2-1; unclear D gene. Germline lookup yields CDR1 DFQATT and CDR2 SNEGSKA (reference sequence). The CDR3 spans 9 residues. Between the trimmed V and J ends, which lost 4 bases and 9 bases, there was a span of 4 bases. CDR3 sequence reads: CSATREQFF. Partial CDR3 DNA: TGCAGTGCTACGCGTGAG.

This clone was seen repeatedly, ten times or more. The read finishes 3 residues shy of the CDR3 end, and the germline J gene is used to complete it. V usage is TRBV2 and J usage is TRBJ1-5; tentatively, D is TRBD1 (5 bases). CDR1 and CDR2 from the germline V gene are SNHLY and FYNNEI. This CDR3 has 18 amino acids. V lost 1 base and J lost 0, with 16 bases in between. The CDR3 bases that were read are TGTGCCAGCAGTGAAGGGGCAAAGGGGCTATATAGCAATCAGCCC. It is translated as CASSEGAKGLYSNQP. The whole CDR3 sequence reads CASSEGAKGLYSNQPQHF.

This clone was counted many times. Read data end 3 residues before the CDR3 end; the end is taken from the germline J gene. The rearrangement links TRBV30 to TRBJ2-2, with 8 positions matching TRBD2. V lost 2 bases, J lost 7 bases, and 3 bases stayed unmatched. The CDR3 loop spans 13 amino acids. Germline V gives CDR1 GTSNPN, CDR2 SVGIG (reference sequence). Partial CDR3 DNA: TGTGCCTGGAGTAAACTAGCGGTCGGGGAG. Translation: CAWSKLAVGE. The CDR3 in full is CAWSKLAVGELFF.

For this clone: The CDR3 is cut off 3 residues early in the read; its end comes from the germline J gene. The chain employs TRBV10-2 and TRBJ2-1; TRBD1 agrees at 10 bases. This CDR3 spans 15 amino acids. The V gene's germline CDR1 is WSHSY and CDR2 SAAADI. V lost 2 bases to trimming and J lost 7 bases; unmatched junction nucleotides: 5. CDR3 region: CASSEPRTGGNEQFF. The sequenced part of the CDR3 DNA is TGCGCCAGCAGTGAGCCAAGGACAGGGGGGAATGAG.

This clone was observed at least ten times. CDR3 protein: CASSPLSGTSSRTDTQYF. CDR3 bases read: TGTGCCAGCTCACCACTATCCGGGACTAGCAGTCGCACAGATACG. This sequence joins TRBV18 and TRBJ2-3; 9 positions match TRBD2. The read terminates 3 residues before the CDR3 end, so the remaining end is supplied by the germline J gene. Trimming cost V 1 base and J 1 base; bases outside gene matches: 9. This CDR3 has 18 amino acids. Germline assignment: CDR1 KGHSH and CDR2 LQKENI.

This clone was seen ten or more times. The read ends 3 residues early relative to the CDR3; the germline J gene fills the gap. The chain has TRBV18 and TRBJ2-7; 10 bases are a match to TRBD1. Germline assignment: CDR1 KGHSH and CDR2 LQKENI. The CDR3 length is 12 residues. Germline trimming cut 5 bases from V and 6 bases from J; bases unmatched to any gene: 1. CDR3 bases read: TGTGCCAGCTCAAGGACAGGGGGCGAG. Protein sequence: CASSRTGGE. The complete CDR3 protein is CASSRTGGEQYF.

In this sample, this clone turned up a few times. The sequence runs out 3 residues before the end of the CDR3; the remainder is reconstructed from the germline J gene. The chain is built from TRBV30 and TRBJ1-2; 7 bases map to TRBD1. V shed 2 bases and J 3 bases; nucleotides not matched to a gene: 9. Germline V gives CDR1 GTSNPN, CDR2 SVGIG (reference sequence). The CDR3 totals 15 residues. The CDR3 sequence: CAWSRGRDRDYGYTF. Partial CDR3 DNA: TGTGCCTGGAGTAGGGGAAGGGACAGAGACTATGGC.

This clone was detected many times. The read finishes 3 residues shy of the CDR3 end, and the germline J gene is used to complete it. This rearrangement joins TRBV4-2 to TRBJ1-1; TRBD1 aligns across 7 bases. Germline CDR1 and CDR2: LGHNA and YNFKEQ. The CDR3 consists of 13 residues. V gave up 4 bases and J gave up 4 bases; unmatched junction bases: 3. CDR3 bases read: TGTGCCAGCAGCCGCGACAGGGCCACTGAA. This gives the protein CASSRDRATE. The full-length CDR3 reads as CASSRDRATEAFF.

This clone was detected ten times or more. The sequenced fragment ends 3 residues before the CDR3 boundary, so the rest is inferred from the germline J gene. This chain uses TRBV29-1 with TRBJ1-1, with 7 bases lining up with TRBD1. Germline CDR1 and CDR2: SQVTM and ANQGSEA. CDR3 length: 18 amino acids. The V segment lost 0 bases and the J segment 1 base; nucleotides outside the gene matches: 14. CDR3: CSVEDQGGRQGRNTEAFF. Incomplete CDR3 DNA: TGCAGCGTTGAAGATCAGGGCGGTCGACAGGGACGGAACACTGAA.